What follows are 7 T cell receptor beta chains derived from one specimen sequenced in a study of cytomegalovirus exposure and HLA in healthy donors. The primer mix had 60 Vbeta and 13 Jbeta primers. Method: immunoSEQ multiplex PCR; TCRdb's copy keeps in-frame clones and lacks some. The table lists 110,000 or so clones, around three quarters of them singletons. Specimen: PBMCs. The origin of the receptors is a man aged 50 to 60 in good health and CMV-seropositive.

The chain has TRBV30 and TRBJ2-5; 12 bases align to TRBD2. The length of the CDR3 is 16 residues. V shed 0 bases, J shed 5 bases, and the junction held 7 bases outside the gene matches. Germline assignment: CDR1 GTSNPN and CDR2 SVGIG (reference sequence). DNA for the CDR3: TGTGCCTGGAGTGTACACCGGGGGACTAGCGGGGAGACCCAGTACTTC. It specifies CAWSVHRGTSGETQYF.

This sequence joins TRBV19 and TRBJ1-4; no definite D call. The germline CDR1 and CDR2 sequences are LNHDA and SQIVND (reference sequence). V lost 3 bases and J lost 0, with 11 bases in between. CDR3 length: 16 amino acids. In nucleotides, the CDR3 is TGTGCCAGTAGTATTGAGTCGGGAGCAACTAATGAAAAACTGTTTTTT. Its translation is CASSIESGATNEKLFF.

V and J are TRBV5-1 and TRBJ2-5; D gene unclear. V lost 0 bases to trimming and J lost 4 bases, with 13 bases between them. Germline loops: CDR1 SGHRS, CDR2 YFSETQ. This CDR3 comprises 15 residues. The CDR3 nucleotides read TGCGCCAGCAGCTTGGACGGCAGGTCCCTAGAGACCCAGTACTTC. It encodes CASSLDGRSLETQYF.

V is TRBV5-1 and J is TRBJ1-6; D remains ambiguous. The germline V gene has CDR1 SGHRS and CDR2 YFSETQ. V shed 4 bases and J shed 7 bases, with 15 bases lying between them. The CDR3 is 15 residues long. This chain's CDR3 is CASSRAEGRNSPLHF. The CDR3 region has the DNA TGCGCCAGCAGCCGCGCCGAGGGAAGGAATTCACCCCTCCACTTT.

This rearrangement joins TRBV20-1 to TRBJ2-7; D gene ambiguous. The V gene's germline CDR1 is DFQATT and CDR2 SNEGSKA (reference sequence). V was clipped by 0 bases and J by 4 bases, with 4 bases between them. This CDR3 comprises 11 residues. CDR3 amino acids: CSARDEYEQYF. The CDR3 region has the DNA TGCAGTGCTAGAGATGAGTACGAGCAGTACTTC.

This chain uses TRBV6-4 with TRBJ1-6, with TRBD1 identical over 7 bases. Trimming cost V 3 bases and J 7 bases; bases outside gene matches: 3. Germline values: CDR1 MRHNA, CDR2 SNTAGT. The CDR3 is 14 amino acids. The CDR3 bases are TGTGCCAGCAGTGAAGAGGGGGCGAATTCACCCCTCCACTTT. Translation gives CASSEEGANSPLHF.

This sequence joins TRBV10-1 and TRBJ2-1, with 9 bases aligning to TRBD2. The V and J ends lost 4 bases and 10 bases, in that order; junction bases with no gene match: 11. CDR1 is WNHNN and CDR2 is SYGVQD in the germline V gene (reference sequence). The CDR3 runs to 15 residues. The CDR3 region has the DNA TGCGCCAGCAGTGGAGCGGGAGGCCAAGGTAGAGAGCAGTTCTTC. This translates into CASSGAGGQGREQFF.